This passage covers 18 T cell receptor beta chains from one sample sequenced in a study of blood T cell repertoires in COVID-19. TCRdb's copy holds only in-frame clones and misses some; the assay was immunoSEQ multiplex PCR. In the table there are roughly 140,000 clones, about 85% of which are singletons. The sample comprised peripheral blood. The receptors derive from a woman in her 70s with acute or convalescent COVID-19.

The chain has TRBV7-2 and TRBJ1-6; the D gene is possibly TRBD1 (5 bases). V lost 0 bases and J lost 6, with 18 bases in between. The germline V gene has CDR1 SGHTA and CDR2 FQGNSA. The CDR3 spans 18 residues. For the CDR3, the DNA is TGTGCCAGCAGCTTAGCCGGGAGGGGCAGGGCGTCTAATTCACCCCTCCACTTT. It yields the protein CASSLAGRGRASNSPLHF.

The V and J genes are TRBV12-3 or TRBV12-4 and TRBJ1-1; D is uncertain. CDR3 length equals 13 residues. V lost 3 bases, J lost 4 bases, and 9 bases lay in between. The CDR3 reads CASSFAASTEAFF. CDR3 bases: TGTGCCAGCAGTTTTGCCGCCAGCACTGAAGCTTTCTTT.

V gene TRBV6-6 combines with J gene TRBJ1-5; TRBD1 might be the D (6 bases). The CDR3 extends over 16 amino acids. Germline V gene data show CDR1 as MNHNY and CDR2 as SVGAGI (reference sequence). The germline V and J ends were trimmed by 6 bases and 0 bases, with 15 bases remaining between them. The DNA for the CDR3 is TGTGCCAGCAGCCCACGGACAGCAGTTAGCAATCAGCCCCAGCATTTT. Protein: CASSPRTAVSNQPQHF.

The gene calls are TRBV15 and TRBJ1-4; a weak D match, TRBD1 (5 bases). Trimming took 3 bases from V and 4 from J, leaving 12 bases between them. The CDR3 loop spans 15 amino acids. Germline loops: CDR1 LNHNV, CDR2 YYDKDF (reference sequence). The CDR3: CATSSGRGINEKLFF. CDR3 bases: TGTGCCACCAGCAGCGGGAGGGGTATTAATGAAAAACTGTTTTTT. Combining the CDR3 with reference TRBV15 and TRBJ1-4 gives the whole variable domain DAMVIQNPRYQVTQFGKPVTLSCSQTLNHNVMYWYQQKSSQAPKLLFHYYDKDFNNEADTPDNFQSRRPNTSFCFLDIRSPGLGDTAMYLCATSSGRGINEKLFFGSGTQLSVL.

This chain joins TRBV23-1 and TRBJ1-3, with 7 bases identical to TRBD1. TRBV23-1 has ORF status, its function being uncertain. The length of the CDR3 is 19 residues. Trimming at V came to 3 bases and at J to 0 bases, leaving 14 bases not matched to a gene. CDR3 DNA: TGCGCCAGCAGTCACTCTGTCCCGGGACAGCCCAGCTCTGGAAACACCATATATTTT. This codes for CASSHSVPGQPSSGNTIYF.

The rearrangement uses TRBV14 and TRBJ2-3; 9 bases align to TRBD1. This CDR3 comprises 14 residues. Per the germline V gene, CDR1 is SGHDN and CDR2 is FVKESK. The junction had 1 base not matched to a gene; V was cut back by 4 bases and J by 2 bases. Written as DNA, the CDR3 is TGTGCCAGCAGCCGGGACAGGGTCACAGATACGCAGTATTTT. This gives the protein CASSRDRVTDTQYF. The complete variable domain, with remaining parts taken from reference TRBV14 and TRBJ2-3, reads EAGVTQFPSHSVIEKGQTVTLRCDPISGHDNLYWYRRVMGKEIKFLLHFVKESKQDESGMPNNRFLAERTGGTYSTLKVQPAELEDSGVYFCASSRDRVTDTQYFGPGTRLTVL.

The chain has TRBV19 and TRBJ2-1, with D possibly matching TRBD2 (6 bases). The V end lost 6 bases, the J end lost 4 bases, and 16 bases lay between the germline ends. The CDR3 is 15 residues long. Germline values: CDR1 LNHDA, CDR2 SQIVND (reference sequence). CDR3 DNA sequence: TGTGCCAGTAGAGAGGAGGGTAGTCTTTACAATGAGCAGTTCTTC. Translation: CASREEGSLYNEQFF.

In this sample, this clone turned up once. The chain employs TRBV6-1 and TRBJ1-1; 10 bases align to TRBD1. The CDR3 loop spans 15 amino acids. V was pared by 7 bases and J by 5 bases, with 10 bases of the junction left unmatched. Germline-derived CDR1 and CDR2 are MNHNS and SASEGT. The CDR3 DNA follows: TGTGCCAGCAATGGTCAGGACAGGGGGATGACTGAAGCTTTCTTT. It yields the protein CASNGQDRGMTEAFF.

The chain joins TRBV6-6 to TRBJ1-2; D is undetermined. The V end was cut by 7 bases, the J end by 4 bases, with 16 bases between. The germline V gene encodes CDR1 MNHNY and CDR2 SVGAGI (reference sequence). The CDR3 runs to 14 residues. CDR3 protein: CASTYIEGPYGYTF. The CDR3 DNA is TGTGCCAGCACCTACATAGAGGGCCCCTATGGCTACACCTTC.

The chain links TRBV28 to TRBJ1-5; tentative D call: TRBD1 (5 bases). With 8 bases removed from V and 4 bases from J, the gap between germline ends came to 12 bases. The length of the CDR3 is 13 residues. CDR1 MDHEN and CDR2 SYDVKM come from the germline V gene. In DNA, the CDR3 is TGTGCCAGCCGCACCGCAGGGAATCAGCCCCAGCATTTT. It is translated as CASRTAGNQPQHF.

This clone was detected a few times. J is TRBJ1-1 and V is TRBV9, with D possibly TRBD1 on 5 matching bases. V shed 3 bases and J shed 0 bases, with 15 bases lying between them. This CDR3 contains 16 residues. CDR1 SGDLS and CDR2 YYNGEE come from the germline V gene. As DNA, the CDR3 is TGTGCCAGCAGCGCGTTCGCGGGGACGGTGAACACTGAAGCTTTCTTT. Amino acids: CASSAFAGTVNTEAFF. Filled out from reference TRBV9 and TRBJ1-1, the complete variable domain reads DSGVTQTPKHLITATGQRVTLRCSPRSGDLSVYWYQQSLDQGLQFLIQYYNGEERAKGNILERFSAQQFPDLHSELNLSSLELGDSALYFCASSAFAGTVNTEAFFGQGTRLTVV.

The chain employs TRBV19 and TRBJ2-5; the match to TRBD1 covers 7 bases. In germline, CDR1 is LNHDA, CDR2 SQIVND (reference sequence). V trimming: 5 bases; J trimming: 4 bases; junction bases outside the gene matches: 7. The CDR3 is 14 residues long. The CDR3 sequence: CASSSTGSLETQYF. DNA of the CDR3: TGTGCCAGTAGTTCGACAGGGTCTCTAGAGACCCAGTACTTC. Using reference TRBV19 and TRBJ2-5 for the parts outside the CDR3, the full variable domain is DGGITQSPKYLFRKEGQNVTLSCEQNLNHDAMYWYRQDPGQGLRLIYYSQIVNDFQKGDIAEGYSVSREKKESFPLTVTSAQKNPTAFYLCASSSTGSLETQYFGPGTRLLVL.

The chain employs TRBV27 and TRBJ1-1; 7 bases map to TRBD1. CDR3 size: 15 residues. V trimming: 5 bases; J trimming: 1 base; junction bases outside the gene matches: 7. CDR1 MNHEY and CDR2 SMNVEV come from the germline V gene (reference sequence). The CDR3 sequence is CASSLDGTENTEAFF. CDR3 nucleotide sequence: TGTGCCAGCAGTCTCGATGGGACAGAGAACACTGAAGCTTTCTTT.

The chain joins TRBV12-5 to TRBJ2-7, with D tentatively TRBD2 (5 bases). Deletions cut 0 bases from V and 12 bases from J, with 12 bases between. The CDR3 runs 12 residues. Germline lookup yields CDR1 LGHNT and CDR2 FRNRAP. CDR3 nucleotide sequence: TGTGCTAGTGGTTTGGTGAACAGTGAGGGGTACGTC. Its protein product is CASGLVNSEGYV.

The chain has TRBV24-1 and TRBJ1-2, with TRBD1 as a possible D gene (5 bases). Germline CDR1 KGHDR, CDR2 SFDVKD. The ends were cut back, 3 bases at V and 7 bases at J, with 14 bases in the middle. This CDR3 is 14 amino acids long. CDR3 region: CATSDLWDLGGYTF. The DNA of the CDR3 is TGTGCCACCAGTGATCTGTGGGACTTAGGTGGCTACACCTTC.

The chain employs TRBV27 and TRBJ2-2; weak D call: TRBD2 (6 bases). V was cut by 3 bases and J by 1 base, with 9 bases left in between. The CDR3 has 15 amino acids. CDR1 is MNHEY, CDR2 SMNVEV, per germline (reference sequence). The CDR3 DNA follows: TGTGCCAGCAGTTTTCGGCGGGGGAACACCGGGGAGCTGTTTTTT. Its translation is CASSFRRGNTGELFF.

This CDR3 is CASSFPSQGYGETQYF. In DNA form, the CDR3 reads TGTGCCAGCAGTTTCCCTTCACAGGGGTATGGCGAGACCCAGTACTTC. V is TRBV6-6 and J is TRBJ2-5; 7 bases agree with TRBD1. Per germline, CDR1 MNHNY and CDR2 SVGAGI (reference sequence). The CDR3 loop spans 16 amino acids. With 4 bases clipped from V and 5 bases from J, the junction kept 13 bases outside the gene matches.

The J gene is TRBJ2-5, the V gene TRBV12-3 or TRBV12-4; no firm D call. The CDR3 totals 12 residues. Deletions cut 6 bases from V and 3 bases from J, with 8 bases between. CDR3 region: CASSFTEETQYF. CDR3 DNA sequence: TGTGCCAGCAGCTTTACAGAAGAGACCCAGTACTTC.